This T cell receptor (beta chain) was identified during a study of metastatic and nonmetastatic thyroid tumors. Treatment of any kind had been given to no patient before thyroid surgery. MiXCR reprocessed the PCR reads for TCRdb. The table has around 31,000 clones, roughly 29% seen once. This clone was counted many times. Sequencing was performed on blood. The TCR originated in a female donor with papillary thyroid cancer or a benign thyroid nodule (not recorded which). Some clones in this sample may be carry-over from other donors' samples.

The CDR3 loop is CASSQVLTGELFF. The DNA of the CDR3 is TGCGCCAGCAGCCAAGTGTTGACCGGGGAGCTGTTTTTT. This sequence joins TRBV4-1 and TRBJ2-2; D uncertain. V shed 1 base and J shed 5 bases, with 5 bases lying between them. CDR3 size: 13 residues. Per germline, CDR1 MGHRA and CDR2 YSYEKL.